The entry below describes one TCR beta chain. Its antigen is undetermined. This may be a read error, as it is one base from a much larger clone. Germline CDR1 is MNHEY and CDR2 is SVGEGT. The V segment lost 9 bases and the J segment 4 bases; nucleotides outside the gene matches: 8. The CDR3 is 16 residues long. This sample was taken from a study of prognosis after radiotherapy for stage I lung cancer. From genomic DNA, TCR beta CDR3 was amplified by two-round multiplex PCR. First-round PCR employed TRBV- and TRBJ-specific primers for each gene. TCRdb itself ran the multiplex PCR reads through MiXCR, one entry per CDR3 protein. The sample shows 25,000 to 30,000 distinct CDR3 sequences, around 38% of them seen only once. Study findings and constraints: With medians of about 10,000 versus 6,900, unique TCR clone counts fell after stereotactic body radiation therapy.

This receptor was obtained from a donor aged 50 or older with non-small cell lung cancer. The rearrangement joins TRBV6-2 or TRBV6-3 to TRBJ2-5; 16 bases are shared with TRBD2. The sequencing used PBMCs, collected before or after stereotactic body radiation therapy (not recorded which). CDR3 coding DNA: TGTGCCAGAAGTGACGGGACTAGCGGGAGGGGAGAGACCCAGTACTTC. This encodes CARSDGTSGRGETQYF.